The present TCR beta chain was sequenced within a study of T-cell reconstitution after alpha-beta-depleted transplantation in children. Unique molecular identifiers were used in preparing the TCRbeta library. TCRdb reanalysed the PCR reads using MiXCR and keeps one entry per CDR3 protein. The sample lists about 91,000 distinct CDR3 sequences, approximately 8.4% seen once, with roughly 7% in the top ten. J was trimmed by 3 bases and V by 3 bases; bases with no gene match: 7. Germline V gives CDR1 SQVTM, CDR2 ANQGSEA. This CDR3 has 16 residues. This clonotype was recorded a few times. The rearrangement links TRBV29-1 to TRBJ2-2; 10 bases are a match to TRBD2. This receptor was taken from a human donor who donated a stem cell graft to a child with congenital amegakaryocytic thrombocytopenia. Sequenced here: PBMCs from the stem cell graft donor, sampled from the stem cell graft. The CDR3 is CSVDASGSTDTGELFF. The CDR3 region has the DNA TGCAGCGTTGATGCTAGCGGGAGTACGGACACCGGGGAGCTGTTTTTT.